This note documents a single T cell receptor (beta chain) sequence. Sequenced by immunoSEQ multiplex PCR; TCRdb stores in-frame clones only, minus some. The sample holds around 70,000 clones, roughly 89% seen once. This entry is derived from a study of OX40 agonist ivuxolimab in advanced cancers. Study at large: Every 2 weeks, patients got intravenous ivuxolimab at one of six dose levels (0.01-10 mg/kg).

The receptor's source is an adult with an advanced solid tumor such as melanoma, head and neck, liver or kidney cancer. This sample comprised CD4+ or CD8+ T cells sorted from blood, obtained in a trial of the OX40 agonist ivuxolimab.

This CDR3 reads CASSSFGRNTEAFF. CDR3 in DNA: TGTGCCAGCAGCTCTTTCGGCAGGAACACTGAAGCTTTCTTT. The chain couples TRBV11-2 to TRBJ1-1; no definite D call. Trimming took 4 bases from V and 1 from J, leaving 10 bases between them. Germline V lookup: CDR1 SGHAT, CDR2 FQNNGV. This CDR3 is built from 14 residues.